This TCR beta chain was observed in a study of persistence of HIV-infected CD4 T cells. Nonspecific anti-CD3/anti-CD28 bead stimulation represents the broad CD4+ T cell repertoire. Sorting selected CD4+ T cells upregulating both CD40 ligand and CD69. For 18 hours, CD8-depleted PBMCs received anti-CD28/CD49d costimulation, a CD40-blocking antibody and enfuvirtide. The V end was cut by 4 bases, the J end by 4 bases, with 23 bases between. Germline V CDR1 and CDR2: SNHLY, FYNNEI. CDR3 length: 17 amino acids. This was the immunoSEQ version 4 assay in survey mode. Each sample used up to 1 ug genomic DNA diluted to around 9.5 ng/uL. Generated by immunoSEQ multiplex PCR, the TCRdb table keeps only in-frame clones and is missing some. The top ten clones hold 1.3% of a sample with about 40,000 clones, 87% of them seen once. Study findings and constraints: Degenerate expanded CDR3beta sequences were enriched among CMV- and Gag-responding cells.

This clone appeared a single time. Its specificity is not known. Source: CD4+ T cells sorted from PBMCs after approximately 18-hour stimulation, taken from a patient who received antiretroviral therapy. The gene calls are TRBV2 and TRBJ2-7, with D perhaps TRBD2 (6 bases). This clonotype was sampled from an adult man with HIV who was CMV-seropositive. The CDR3 nucleotides are TGTGCCAGCAGTGCCCTCTTTGGACGGGAGAGAGGATACGAGCAGTACTTC. This codes for CASSALFGRERGYEQYF.